These T cell receptor beta chains were read from a single sample in a study of CD8 T cells in Susac syndrome. TCRdb independently ran MiXCR on the immunoSEQ multiplex PCR reads; one entry per CDR3 protein. The sample consists of roughly 150,000 distinct CDR3 sequences, around 93% of them appearing once. Sequencing input: CD4+ T cells from PBMCs. The receptors shown here come from a human donor in good health. CDR3s include the opening cysteine and the closing phenylalanine or tryptophan. D genes are given only for firm matches. Some rows have no size entry. The others give once, few or many, or a class for an expanded clone.

v_call,d_call,clone_size,j_call,cdr3_nt,cdr3_aa
TRBV9,TRBD2,.,TRBJ2-5,TGTGCCAGCAGCGTAGGCGGGACTAGCGAAGAGACCCAGTACTTC,CASSVGGTSEETQYF
TRBV24-1,.,.,TRBJ2-1,TGTGCCACCAGTGACACCCAACAGGGGAGGAATGAGCAGTTCTTC,CATSDTQQGRNEQFF
TRBV5-1,TRBD2,.,TRBJ2-1,TGCGCCAGCAGCTTGGTGAGCGGGACCTACAATGAGCAGTTCTTC,CASSLVSGTYNEQFF
TRBV15,.,.,TRBJ2-5,TGTGCCACCAGCAGGGGGGGAGAGACCCAGTACTTC,CATSRGGETQYF
TRBV3-1,.,.,TRBJ2-2,TGTGCCAGCAGACGTTCCTTAGCGAACACCGGGGAGCTGTTTTTT,CASRRSLANTGELFF
TRBV12-3/TRBV12-4,.,.,TRBJ2-3,TGTGCCAGCAGTTTTACAGGGCTGAGCACAGATACGCAGTATTTT,CASSFTGLSTDTQYF
TRBV13,TRBD2,.,TRBJ2-1,TGTGCCAGCAGCCGCCCCACAGCGGGGGGCAATGAGCAGTTCTTC,CASSRPTAGGNEQFF
TRBV12-3/TRBV12-4,.,.,TRBJ1-3,TGTGCCAGCAGTCCGACGTACTCTGGAAACACCATATATTTT,CASSPTYSGNTIYF
TRBV12-3/TRBV12-4,TRBD2,.,TRBJ2-1,TGTGCCAGCAGTTTAGGAATGGGCGGGGGGGCGATCAATGAGCAGTTCTTC,CASSLGMGGGAINEQFF
TRBV5-4,.,.,TRBJ2-4,TGTGCCAGCAGCTTGGACCTAGACACGATTCAGTACTTC,CASSLDLDTIQYF
TRBV3-1,.,.,TRBJ2-1,TGTGCCAGCAGTCGATCTCGGGAGCAGTTCTTC,CASSRSREQFF
TRBV29-1,.,.,TRBJ2-7,TGCAGCGTTGCCAGGGAGAGCTACGAGCAGTACTTC,CSVARESYEQYF
TRBV12-3/TRBV12-4,.,.,TRBJ1-5,TGTGCCAGCAGTTTGCGTTATAGCAATCAGCCCCAGCATTTT,CASSLRYSNQPQHF
TRBV20-1,TRBD1,once,TRBJ1-5,TGCAGTGCTTCCCGACAGGGGGGGAATCAGCCCCAGCATTTT,CSASRQGGNQPQHF
TRBV7-9,.,.,TRBJ1-2,TGTGCCAGCAGGGGAAGGGAAAGAGGGGACGGCTACACCTTC,CASRGRERGDGYTF
TRBV29-1,.,.,TRBJ2-3,TGCAGCGGACGGAGCCCGGGAGATACGCAGTATTTT,CSGRSPGDTQYF
TRBV20-1,.,.,TRBJ1-5,TGCAGTGCTAGAGATCGGACATATAGCAATCAGCCCCAGCATTTT,CSARDRTYSNQPQHF
TRBV29-1,TRBD2,.,TRBJ2-1,TGCAGCGGGGCAGGGACTAGCGGGCGGAGTAACAATGAGCAGTTCTTC,CSGAGTSGRSNNEQFF
TRBV24-1,.,.,TRBJ1-6,TGTGCCACCAGTGACGGACAGTCCCGGAGGGATTCACCCCTCCACTTT,CATSDGQSRRDSPLHF
TRBV15,.,.,TRBJ2-5,TGTGCCACCAGCAGATCCCACCCAGGGATGGAGACCCAGTACTTC,CATSRSHPGMETQYF
TRBV11-1,.,.,TRBJ2-7,TGTGCCAGCAGCCCCGAAGAGCAGTACTTC,CASSPEEQYF
TRBV7-9,.,.,TRBJ2-2,TGTGCCAGCAGCCCCCAAATGAGTGTCGGGGAGCTGTTTTTT,CASSPQMSVGELFF
TRBV12-3/TRBV12-4,.,.,TRBJ1-6,TGTGCCAGCAGCGAGGGAAACCAGGGATTATCCCTCCACTTT,CASSEGNQGLSLHF
TRBV5-1,.,.,TRBJ2-3,TGCGCCAGCAGCTTGTATCAGGGACGAGATACGCAGTATTTT,CASSLYQGRDTQYF
TRBV5-1,.,.,TRBJ2-2,TGCGCCAGCAGCTGGGGGCCCGCCGGGGAGCTGTTTTTT,CASSWGPAGELFF